One sample yielded the 7 T cell receptor beta chains listed below, sequenced in a study of T cell responses to AZD1222 COVID-19 vaccine. Generated by immunoSEQ multiplex PCR, the TCRdb table keeps only in-frame clones and is missing some. The sample has about 140,000 clones, about 89% seen once. Here the sequenced sample was peripheral blood, taken 28 days after the second dose of the MenACWY control vaccine. These receptors all stem from an adult who received the MenACWY meningococcal vaccine as a control.

The chain joins TRBV3-1 (or the pseudogene TRBV3-2) to TRBJ1-3; perhaps TRBD1 as D (6 bases). Germline assignment: CDR1 LGHDT and CDR2 YNNKEL (reference sequence). V lost 0 bases, J lost 5 bases, and 11 bases lay in between. The CDR3 contains 15 residues. The CDR3 region is CASSQEGQGRNTIYF. The CDR3 DNA follows: TGTGCCAGCAGCCAAGAAGGGCAGGGGAGAAACACCATATATTTT.

The chain has TRBV11-2 and TRBJ2-1; D perhaps matches TRBD2 (5 bases). Per germline, CDR1 SGHAT and CDR2 FQNNGV. Trimming removed 2 bases from V and 0 bases from J, with 8 bases in between. The CDR3 is made up of 15 amino acids. CDR3: CASSLMTNSYNEQFF. CDR3 DNA sequence: TGTGCCAGCAGCTTAATGACTAACTCCTACAATGAGCAGTTCTTC.

The V and J genes are TRBV28 and TRBJ1-5; 7 bases align to TRBD1. The germline CDR1 and CDR2 sequences are MDHEN and SYDVKM. CDR3 length equals 15 residues. V lost 0 bases, J lost 6 bases, and 5 bases stayed unmatched. The CDR3: CASSLWGGGSQPQHF. As DNA, the CDR3 is TGTGCCAGCAGTTTATGGGGAGGGGGCTCTCAGCCCCAGCATTTT.

The V call is TRBV12-3 or TRBV12-4, the J call TRBJ1-1; maybe TRBD1 (6 bases). This CDR3 has 13 residues. V gave up 3 bases and J gave up 4 bases, with 9 bases separating them. The CDR3 DNA reads as TGTGCCAGCAGTTTTACAGGGACCACTGAAGCTTTCTTT. Protein product: CASSFTGTTEAFF.

The genes are TRBV21-1 and TRBJ2-1. TRBV21-1 represents a pseudogene. This CDR3 is built from 15 residues. CDR3 amino acids: CASSSPRTYNNEQFF. The CDR3 DNA is TGTGCCAGCAGCAGTCCCCGGACCTATAACAATGAGCAGTTCTTC.

This chain uses TRBV6-2 or TRBV6-3 with TRBJ2-3; unclear D gene. Germline assignment: CDR1 MNHEY and CDR2 SVGEGT. The CDR3 covers 11 residues. V lost 1 base and J lost 5, with 1 base in between. DNA for the CDR3: TGTGCCAGCAGTTACTTAGATACGCAGTATTTT. It translates to CASSYLDTQYF.

V and J are TRBV7-2 and TRBJ2-1; 11 bases are shared with TRBD2. CDR3 size: 15 residues. From germline, CDR1 is SGHTA and CDR2 FQGNSA. Trimming cost V 5 bases and J 7 bases; bases outside gene matches: 7. The chain's CDR3 is CASSHGASGRNEQFF. The CDR3 nucleotides read TGTGCCAGCAGCCATGGGGCTAGCGGGAGGAATGAGCAGTTCTTC.